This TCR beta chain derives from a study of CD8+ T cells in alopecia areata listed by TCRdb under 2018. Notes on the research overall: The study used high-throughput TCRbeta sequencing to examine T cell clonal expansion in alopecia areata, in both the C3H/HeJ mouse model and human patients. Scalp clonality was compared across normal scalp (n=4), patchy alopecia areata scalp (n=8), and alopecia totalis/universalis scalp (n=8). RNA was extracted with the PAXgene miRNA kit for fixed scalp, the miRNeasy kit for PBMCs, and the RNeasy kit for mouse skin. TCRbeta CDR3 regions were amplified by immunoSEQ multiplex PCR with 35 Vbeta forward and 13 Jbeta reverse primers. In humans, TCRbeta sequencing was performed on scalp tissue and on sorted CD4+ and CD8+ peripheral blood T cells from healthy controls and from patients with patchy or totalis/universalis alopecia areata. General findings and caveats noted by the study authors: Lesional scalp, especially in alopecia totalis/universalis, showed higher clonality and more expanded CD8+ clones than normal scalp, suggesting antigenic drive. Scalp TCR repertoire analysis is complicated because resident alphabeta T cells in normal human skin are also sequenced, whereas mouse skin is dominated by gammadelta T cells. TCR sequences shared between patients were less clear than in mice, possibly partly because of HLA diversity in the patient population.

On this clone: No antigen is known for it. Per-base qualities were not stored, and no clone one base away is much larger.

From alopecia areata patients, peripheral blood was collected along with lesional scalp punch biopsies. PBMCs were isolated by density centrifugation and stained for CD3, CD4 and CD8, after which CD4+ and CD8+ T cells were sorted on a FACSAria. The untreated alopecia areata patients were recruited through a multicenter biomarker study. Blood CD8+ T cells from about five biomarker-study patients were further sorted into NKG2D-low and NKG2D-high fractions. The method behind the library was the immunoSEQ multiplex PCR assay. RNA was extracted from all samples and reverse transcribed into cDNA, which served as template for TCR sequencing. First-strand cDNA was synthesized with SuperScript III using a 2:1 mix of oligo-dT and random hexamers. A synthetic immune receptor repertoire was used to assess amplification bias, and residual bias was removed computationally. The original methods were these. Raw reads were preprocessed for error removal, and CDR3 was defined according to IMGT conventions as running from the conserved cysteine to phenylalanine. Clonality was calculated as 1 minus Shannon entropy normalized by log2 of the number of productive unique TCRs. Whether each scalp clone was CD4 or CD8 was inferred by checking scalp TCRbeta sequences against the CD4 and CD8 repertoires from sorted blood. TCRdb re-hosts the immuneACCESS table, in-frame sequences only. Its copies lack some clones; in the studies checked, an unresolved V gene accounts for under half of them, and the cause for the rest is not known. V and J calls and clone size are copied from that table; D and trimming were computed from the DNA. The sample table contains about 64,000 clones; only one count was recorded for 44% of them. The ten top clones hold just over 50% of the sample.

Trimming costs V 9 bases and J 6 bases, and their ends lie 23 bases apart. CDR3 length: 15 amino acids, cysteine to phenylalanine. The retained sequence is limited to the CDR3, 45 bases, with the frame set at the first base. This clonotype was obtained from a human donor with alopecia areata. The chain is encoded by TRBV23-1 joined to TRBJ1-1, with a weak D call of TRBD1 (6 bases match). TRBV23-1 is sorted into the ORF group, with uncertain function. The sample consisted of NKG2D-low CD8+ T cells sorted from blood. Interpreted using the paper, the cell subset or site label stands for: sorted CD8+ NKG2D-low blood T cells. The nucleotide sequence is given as TGCGCCAGATCTAGGCGGGTTAACTCAGGGGCTGAAGCTTTCTTT. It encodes CARSRRVNSGAEAFF.